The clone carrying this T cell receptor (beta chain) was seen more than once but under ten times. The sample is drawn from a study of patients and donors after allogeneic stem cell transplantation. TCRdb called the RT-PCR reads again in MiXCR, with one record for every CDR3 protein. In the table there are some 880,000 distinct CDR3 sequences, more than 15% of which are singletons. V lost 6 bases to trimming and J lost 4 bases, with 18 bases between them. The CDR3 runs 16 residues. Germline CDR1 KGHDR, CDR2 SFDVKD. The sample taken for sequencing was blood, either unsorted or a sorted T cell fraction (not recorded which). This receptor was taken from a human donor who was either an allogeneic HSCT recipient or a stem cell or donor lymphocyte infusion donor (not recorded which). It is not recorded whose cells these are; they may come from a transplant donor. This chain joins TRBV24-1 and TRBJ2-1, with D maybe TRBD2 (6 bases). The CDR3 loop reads CATSLDGGSFYNEQFF. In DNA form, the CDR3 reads TGTGCCACCAGTCTCGACGGGGGTTCTTTTTACAATGAGCAGTTCTTC.